A selection of T cell receptor beta chains follows, all from one sample in a study of cytomegalovirus exposure and HLA in healthy donors. Clones were read by immunoSEQ multiplex PCR, and TCRdb kept only the in-frame ones, dropping some. Among over 85,000 clones listed, about 70% were seen once. The source material was PBMCs. These receptors were taken from a female donor in good health and CMV-seronegative. The CDR3 runs from the conserved cysteine through the conserved F or W. A D gene is named only where the DNA matches it firmly. Clone size appears in some rows only: once, few, many, or a class for an expanded clone.

NA,TRBJ1-2,16,TRBV28,NA,TGTGCCAGCAGTTACCCGCTGATCACGGGAAGCTATGGCTACACCTTC,CASSYPLITGSYGYTF
TRBD2,TRBJ2-1,19,TRBV4-1,NA,TGCGCCAGCAGCCGACGGGCGACCGCGGACCACCCCGCGGGGGATGAGCAGTTCTTC,CASSRRATADHPAGDEQFF
TRBD1,TRBJ1-2,14,TRBV19,NA,TGTGCCAGTAGAAGAAGGGGACAGGAGGATGGCTACACCTTC,CASRRRGQEDGYTF
TRBD1,TRBJ1-1,13,TRBV4-1,NA,TGCGCCAGCAACCAAGTGGGGGACAGAGAAGCTTTCTTT,CASNQVGDREAFF
NA,TRBJ1-5,14,TRBV30,few,TGTGCCTGGAGTGTTGGGGCGGGAGGTCAGCCCCAGCATTTT,CAWSVGAGGQPQHF
NA,TRBJ1-2,13,TRBV14,NA,TGTGCCAGCAGCCAAAATTACGGTTATGGCTACACCTTC,CASSQNYGYGYTF
NA,TRBJ2-3,15,TRBV4-3,few,TGCGCCAGCAGCCAAGTGCCAGGGGGCACAGATACGCAGTATTTT,CASSQVPGGTDTQYF
NA,TRBJ1-2,13,TRBV7-8,once,TGTGCCAGCAGCCCTACGACTGCATATGGCTACACCTTC,CASSPTTAYGYTF
NA,TRBJ2-1,15,TRBV2,once,TGTGCCAGCAGTACTCTCGGACAGCTACGGGATGAGCAGTTCTTC,CASSTLGQLRDEQFF
TRBD2,TRBJ2-7,14,TRBV30,NA,TGTGCCTGGAGTATTCTAGCGGGAGCCCACGAGCAGTACTTC,CAWSILAGAHEQYF
NA,TRBJ1-1,14,TRBV6-5,once,TGTGCCAGCAGTTACCGAGAGGCGAACACTGAAGCTTTCTTT,CASSYREANTEAFF
TRBD1,TRBJ1-1,12,TRBV6-1,NA,TGTGCCAGCAGTGGAGCCGGGGACAGAGCTTTCTTT,CASSGAGDRAFF
NA,TRBJ2-1,15,TRBV29-1,NA,TGCAGCGTTGAAGGTCAGAGCGGGTCGGACAATGAGCAGTTCTTC,CSVEGQSGSDNEQFF
TRBD1,TRBJ1-1,15,TRBV28,NA,TGTGCCAGCAGTTTCCTTGGACAGGGTGGCACTGAAGCTTTCTTT,CASSFLGQGGTEAFF
TRBD2,TRBJ2-4,15,TRBV9,once,TGTGCCAGCAGCGTAGAGGGGCGGGGGGAAAACATTCAGTACTTC,CASSVEGRGENIQYF
TRBD1,TRBJ1-1,17,TRBV11-2,NA,TGTGCCAGCAGCTTAAGGGGCCAGGACAGGGGGGCCACTGAAGCTTTCTTT,CASSLRGQDRGATEAFF
TRBD1,TRBJ2-2,16,TRBV6-4,few,TGTGCCAGCAGTGACTCCAACAGGGGATCCACCGGGGAGCTGTTTTTT,CASSDSNRGSTGELFF
TRBD1,TRBJ2-7,14,TRBV6-4,NA,TGTGCCAGCAGTCCTACAGGGGGAAGCTACGAGCAGTACTTC,CASSPTGGSYEQYF
NA,TRBJ2-4,15,TRBV9,NA,TGTGCCAGACGGGAGCGCAGACTAGCCAAAAACATTCAGTACTTC,CARRERRLAKNIQYF
NA,TRBJ1-1,16,TRBV27,NA,TGTGCCAGCAGTTTATTGGGGGCCGGAATGAACACTGAAGCTTTCTTT,CASSLLGAGMNTEAFF
TRBD1,TRBJ1-1,14,TRBV19,many,TGTGCCAGTGGGACAGGGGGATTGAACACTGAAGCTTTCTTT,CASGTGGLNTEAFF
NA,TRBJ2-7,16,TRBV4-1,NA,TGCGCCAGCAGCCAAGACCAGAATACAGGGTACTACGAGCAGTACTTC,CASSQDQNTGYYEQYF
TRBD2,TRBJ2-7,16,TRBV7-9,NA,TGTGCCAGCAGCCCCTGGGGTAGCGGGAGAGCCCGCGAGCAGTACTTC,CASSPWGSGRAREQYF